This T cell receptor beta chain stems from a study of identical twins. Study-level findings and limits: For out-of-frame alpha sequences shared by twins, low generation probability was in excess. Clonotypes of the beta chain that were abundant in cord blood carried fewer insertions (memory repertoires showed none).

This clonotype has more than one count but fewer than ten. What it recognizes is unknown. Template switching added a universal primer site; cDNA carried unique molecular identifiers. Each CDR3 protein is one row after TCRdb ran MiXCR on the 5' RACE reads. The sample consists of 200,000 to 250,000 distinct CDR3 sequences, 6% to 9% of them appearing once. The CDR3 extends over 13 amino acids. Germline values: CDR1 DFQATT, CDR2 SNEGSKA (reference sequence). V gave up 6 bases and J gave up 2 bases; unmatched junction bases: 4. The same sample was also used in a study of yellow fever vaccine responses in identical twins.

The receptor comes from a woman aged 18-29 years in good health. V gene TRBV20-1 combines with J gene TRBJ2-1, with TRBD1 identical over 7 bases. The sequenced sample was memory (CD45RO+) T cells sorted from blood. The CDR3 reads CSAVQGPYNEQFF. The CDR3 DNA reads TGCAGTGCAGTACAGGGGCCCTACAATGAGCAGTTCTTC.